This T cell receptor beta chain is drawn from a study of CD8 T cells in ankylosing spondylitis. Study-wide findings and caveats: Disease-linked clones were CD8+ and relatively rare in peripheral blood.

CDR3 length: 14 amino acids. V gave up 7 bases and J gave up 4 bases, with 15 bases separating them. In germline, CDR1 is SGHVS, CDR2 FQNEAQ. With respect to this clonotype: Its antigen is unidentified.

Each CDR3 protein is one row after TCRdb ran MiXCR on the 5' RACE reads. The sample shows some 270,000 distinct CDR3 sequences, under 35% of them seen only once. The V call is TRBV7-8, the J call TRBJ2-3; D is unclear. This receptor was taken from a male donor with ankylosing spondylitis or in good health (not recorded which). The specimen sequenced was blood, either unsorted or a sorted T cell fraction (not recorded which). CDR3 sequence (DNA): TGTGCCAGCAATCGCATCTCAAATCCAGATACGCAGTATTTT. Translated: CASNRISNPDTQYF.